This note documents a single T cell receptor (beta chain) sequence. This clone was detected a few times. Its recognized antigen is unknown. Base-call qualities are not available, and no considerably larger clone is one nucleotide away. The sample originates from a study of beta chain features in type 1 diabetes (dated 2018 in TCRdb). For the study in its entirety: No differences in mean age, gender distribution, total cell number or subset yield were found between patients and healthy donors. Regulatory and stem cell-like memory subsets were isolated from only 8 patients and about eight healthy donors, whereas naive and central memory subsets came from all 30 or so donors. A total of around 110,000,000 sorted cells were examined across all samples, and RNA yield correlated strongly with the number of cells per subset. The study compared TCRB repertoires of sorted circulating CD4+ T cell subsets between recently diagnosed type 1 diabetes patients and matched healthy donors. Findings and caveats that apply to the study as a whole: Naive, central memory and regulatory TCRB repertoires appeared more similar among patients than among healthy donors. PCR may preferentially amplify shorter templates, but because patient and control samples were amplified and corrected together, any resulting skew would affect both groups equally. HLA sub-analyses involved small numbers of individuals, so any influence of HLA type on TCRB rearrangement remained unresolved. Because cDNA was sequenced instead of genomic DNA, highly expressing activated cells could be over-represented, though the groups showed no difference in activation or CD3 levels. In all four CD4+ subsets, TCRB CDR3 length was moderately but significantly shorter in type 1 diabetes patients. Fewer insertions and more nucleotide deletions at VDJ recombination sites were observed in patients with type 1 diabetes, implying thymic rearrangement abnormalities.

Each donor gave one peripheral blood draw, roughly 110 mL on average, collected into heparinised tubes. Using a panel that included CD45RO, CCR7, CD25, CD127, CD95 and CD27, naive, central memory, regulatory and stem cell-like memory CD4+ T cells were sorted on a BD FACSAria II. Purity was above 98% for every sorted population. PBMCs were isolated right away by Lymphoprep density gradient centrifugation and were stained directly, without culture. To minimize batch effects, samples were stained and sorted in pairs, one healthy donor with one patient per experiment. The entire amount of isolated RNA was reverse transcribed using the High Capacity cDNA Reverse Transcription Kit, so the sequenced TCRB transcripts were expressed ones. Naive, central memory and regulatory T cell samples underwent deep immunoSEQ sequencing, averaging approximately 3.3 million total reads per sample. Sorted cells were lysed in RLT buffer, and RNA was extracted using DNase-treated RNeasy Micro or Mini kits according to cell number. Each cell subset was processed separately to prevent cross-contamination, with patient and healthy donor samples processed together. TCRB sequences were amplified from cDNA with the immunoSEQ multiplex PCR, producing 87-bp fragments spanning the CDR3 region. Amplicons were sequenced on the Illumina HiSeq platform. Turning to the authors' computational methods: Synthetic template baselines were used to correct PCR bias computationally, reads within Hamming distance 2 were collapsed, and singletons that could not be merged were discarded. Reads were aligned against IMGT so that V, D and J genes, CDR3 length and insertions or deletions at six rearrangement sites could be assigned. Within each subset, clonotype counts were normalized to sorted cell number, after which true diversity and Gini coefficients were computed with the tcR R package. The overlap coefficient, calculated on TCRB nucleotide sequences, was used to measure repertoire sharing. Out-of-frame TCRB sequences from naive cells were analyzed to stand in for the pre-selection repertoire. The table was pulled from immuneACCESS by TCRdb, which kept in-frame rearrangements only. Such tables lose some clones; where checked, under half of the loss comes from unresolved V genes, and the rest has no known cause. V and J calls and clone size are given by that table; D and trimming were obtained from the DNA. This sample comprises some 700,000 clones, 13% of them detected only once. Around 0.022% of the sample is taken by the ten largest.

Material: naive CD4+ T cells from blood. The cell subset or site label, as the study defines it: true naive CD4+ T cells. The TCR comes from a man aged 18 to 30 with type 1 diabetes.

The CDR3 amino acid sequence is: CASSLEGPGNSYGYTF. The nucleotide sequence is TGTGCCAGCAGCTTAGAAGGGCCAGGGAATTCCTATGGCTACACCTTC. Rearrangement joined TRBV7-2 to TRBJ1-2; a tentative D call is TRBD1 (5 bases match). The junction shows trimming of 1 base on V and 4 bases on J, plus 16 bases between the germline ends. From the cysteine up to the phenylalanine, the CDR3 has a length of 16 residues. Solely the CDR3 DNA is kept, with 48 bases framed from the first base. The CDR1 and CDR2 encoded by the germline V gene are SGHTA and FQGNSA.